This T cell receptor (beta chain) was found in a study of T cells after yellow fever vaccination (dated by TCRdb to between 2018 and 2021). With respect to the entire study: Libraries from fractions with low cell numbers were prepared with the SMART-Seq v4 Ultra Low Input RNA kit. To track T-cell clones before and after primary and booster YFV17D yellow fever vaccination, bulk TCR alpha and beta repertoires were sequenced longitudinally. The cohort comprised two healthy male donors, one aged 18 to 29 and one aged 30 to 40 years. Blood was drawn at multiple timepoints before and after primary and secondary immunization, with bulk PBMC replicates and cell subsets isolated.

The paper's findings and limits, for the study overall: A small fraction of clonotypes appeared in both the CD4 and CD8 compartments, likely as a result of convergent recombination. Most clones expanded after primary vaccination (around 96% of CD4 and roughly 88% of CD8) were re-detected after the booster, suggesting that broad memory maintenance occurred. Because the study included only a couple of donors, the extent to which the findings can be generalized is limited. Because abundant contaminating clonotypes from the bulk population could be contained in FACS-sorted repertoires, computational filtering was required. Compared with the primary T-cell response, the secondary T-cell response was faster but weaker, reaching its peak on day 5 rather than on day 15.

The germline V gene provides CDR1 SGHRS and CDR2 YFSETQ. Taken from cysteine to phenylalanine, the CDR3 has 15 residues. The sequence is cut down to CDR3 DNA, 45 bases in frame from base 1. At the junction V is shortened by 1 base and J by 2 bases, with 11 bases in between. TCR cDNA was synthesized by 5'RACE template switching, through which a universal primer site and unique molecular identifiers were introduced. cDNA synthesis was primed from both the TCR alpha and TCR beta constant segments. Library amplification used two PCR steps, and the second PCR step added sample barcodes and sequencing adapters. Sequencing of libraries was performed on Illumina HiSeq 2500 (2x100 bp) or NovaSeq (2x150 bp). The authors processed their data as follows. Demultiplexing of reads and collapsing into UMI consensus sequences were performed with MIGEC, and V(D)J alignment was carried out with MiXCR. Using edgeR on replicate PBMC samples, clonotypes were called vaccine-responding if FDR was below 0.01 and the log2 fold change was above 5 up to day 15. CD4 or CD8 identity was assigned to each bulk clonotype according to whether the clonotype was present at higher abundance in the sequenced CD4 repertoire or the sequenced CD8 repertoire. TCRdb itself trimmed the public reads at Q25 with fastp, ran MiXCR and retained productive beta chains. Rows with a matching CDR3 protein are joined into one entry that keeps the most common DNA and genes. For this entry, the V and J calls and clone size follow TCRdb and not the study's own pipeline. Counted in this sample were about 75,000 distinct CDR3 sequences; more than 5.5% of them appeared once. The leading ten clones occupy around 29% of the sample.

Remarks on this clonotype: Its antigen specificity is not known. Base quality data are lacking; no much larger clone is found one base away.

The sample's treatment or condition, from its label and the paper: live attenuated yellow fever vaccine strain. PBMCs were isolated from peripheral blood using a standard Ficoll-Paque protocol. Dynabeads CD4 and CD8 positive selection kits were used to isolate the CD4 and CD8 T-cell fractions. RNA was extracted with TriZol from bulk PBMCs, CD4 and CD8 fractions, and dextramer-positive and dextramer-negative fractions. The input for sequencing was CD8+ T cells sorted from PBMCs, taken approximately 11 days after the first yellow fever vaccination. The V and J segments used are TRBV5-1 and TRBJ2-3; no D segment can be confidently identified. The clonotype comes from a man younger than 35 who received the YFV17D yellow fever vaccine. The CDR3 reads as follows: CASSLTVPDTDTQYF. The DNA sequence follows: TGCGCCAGCAGCTTGACGGTCCCCGACACAGATACGCAGTATTTT.